These T cell receptor beta chains were read from a single sample in a study of T-cell reconstitution after alpha-beta-depleted transplantation in children. Via MiXCR, TCRdb re-called the PCR reads, giving one row per CDR3 protein. The sample records roughly 350,000 distinct CDR3 sequences, 15% to 20% being singletons. The input for sequencing was PBMCs, mostly from graft donor cells, taken 360 days after TCRalphabeta/CD19-depleted stem cell transplant. All receptors derive from a male patient between 2 and 15 years old who had a stem cell transplant for acute lymphoblastic leukemia, so the T cells may come from the graft donor. CDR3s include the opening cysteine and the closing phenylalanine or tryptophan. The D gene is left open where the match is weak. Clone size is stated in some rows and not others, as once, few, many or a class when expanded.

j_call	v_call	d_call	clone_size	cdr3_length	cdr3_aa	cdr3_nt
TRBJ2-7	TRBV14	-	few	15	CASSPTLHPSYEQYF	TGTGCCAGCAGCCCTACACTCCACCCTTCCTACGAGCAGTACTTC
TRBJ2-7	TRBV9	-	-	13	CASSEGPLYEQYF	TGTGCCAGCAGTGAGGGCCCCCTCTACGAGCAGTACTTC
TRBJ2-3	TRBV20-1	TRBD2	-	14	CSASRLARGDTQYF	TGCAGTGCTAGCCGACTAGCGCGGGGAGATACGCAGTATTTT
TRBJ2-2	TRBV6-1	-	many	14	CASSRPSRGGELFF	TGTGCCAGCAGTAGGCCCAGCAGGGGCGGGGAGCTGTTTTTT
TRBJ2-1	TRBV12-5	-	few	17	CASGLVLGIGDYNEQFF	TGTGCTAGTGGTTTGGTACTAGGAATAGGGGATTACAATGAGCAGTTCTTC
TRBJ2-1	TRBV19	-	-	14	CASSMTVSYNEQFF	TGTGCCAGTAGTATGACTGTCTCCTACAATGAGCAGTTCTTC
TRBJ1-5	TRBV12-3/TRBV12-4	TRBD1	few	16	CASRGGQGAYNQPQHF	TGTGCCAGCAGGGGGGGACAGGGGGCTTACAATCAGCCCCAGCATTTT
TRBJ2-7	TRBV5-1	TRBD2	-	17	CASSLAASGYLSYEQYF	TGCGCCAGCAGCTTGGCAGCTAGCGGTTACTTATCCTACGAGCAGTACTTC
TRBJ2-3	TRBV9	TRBD2	few	17	CASSGSSGWQDWDTQYF	TGTGCCAGCAGCGGTTCTAGCGGGTGGCAGGATTGGGATACGCAGTATTTT
TRBJ2-1	TRBV29-1	TRBD2	-	14	CSAPLAGVVNEQFF	TGCAGCGCCCCTCTAGCGGGAGTAGTCAATGAGCAGTTCTTC
TRBJ2-1	TRBV7-9	-	few	15	CASSLASRPYNEQFF	TGTGCCAGCAGCTTAGCGTCTAGGCCTTACAATGAGCAGTTCTTC
TRBJ2-7	TRBV7-2	-	few	13	CASSSIRARGPYF	TGTGCCAGCAGCTCGATAAGGGCCCGGGGACCGTACTTC
TRBJ2-7	TRBV10-3	TRBD1	few	14	CAISEWGQDYEQYF	TGTGCCATCAGTGAGTGGGGACAGGACTACGAGCAGTACTTC
TRBJ2-6	TRBV5-6	-	few	15	CASSSISSGANVLTF	TGTGCCAGCAGCTCTATCAGCTCTGGGGCCAACGTCCTGACTTTC
TRBJ2-5	TRBV5-1	-	few	11	CASRDQETQYF	TGCGCCAGCAGGGACCAAGAGACCCAGTACTTC
TRBJ2-7	TRBV27	-	few	13	CASSSRTAIRQYF	TGTGCCAGCAGTTCCCGGACAGCCATAAGGCAGTACTTC
TRBJ1-2	TRBV5-6	-	many	12	CASSLADYGYTF	TGTGCCAGCAGCTTGGCGGACTATGGCTACACCTTC
TRBJ2-6	TRBV12-3/TRBV12-4	-	few	17	CASSQVLSWAGANVLTF	TGTGCCAGCAGCCAAGTACTATCTTGGGCTGGGGCCAACGTCCTGACTTTC
TRBJ2-1	TRBV4-3	TRBD2	many	15	CASSRPGGSPNEQFF	TGCGCCAGCAGCCGACCAGGCGGGAGTCCCAATGAGCAGTTCTTC
TRBJ2-5	TRBV4-3	-	-	16	CASSQYTGRIQETQYF	TGCGCCAGCAGCCAATACACCGGACGGATACAAGAGACCCAGTACTTC